This T cell receptor beta chain was recorded in a study of blood T cell repertoires in COVID-19. About the study: Spain, Italy and the United States supplied samples that represented acute and convalescent COVID-19.

The CDR3 contains 16 residues. Unmatched junction bases numbered 8, after V lost 6 bases and J lost 0 bases. Germline lookup yields CDR1 KGHSH and CDR2 LQKENI. Sequenced by immunoSEQ multiplex PCR; TCRdb stores in-frame clones only, minus some. This table holds about 270,000 clones, roughly nine tenths found once. The rearrangement uses TRBV18 and TRBJ2-5, with 9 bases matching TRBD2. The sequence was collected from a woman in her sixties who had recovered from COVID-19. Sequenced sample: peripheral blood. Written as DNA, the CDR3 is TGTGCCAGCTCCCGCCCGGTAGCGGGGGACCAAGAGACCCAGTACTTC. Its translation is CASSRPVAGDQETQYF.